What follows are 11 T cell receptor beta chains derived from one specimen sequenced in a study of OX40 agonist ivuxolimab in advanced cancers. Assay: immunoSEQ multiplex PCR; the TCRdb copy retains only in-frame clones and omits some. The sample includes approximately 60,000 clones, around 93% of them seen just once. Source: CD4+ or CD8+ T cells sorted from blood, taken in a trial of the OX40 agonist ivuxolimab. Receptor source: an adult with an advanced solid tumor such as melanoma, head and neck, liver or kidney cancer.

J is TRBJ2-1 and V is TRBV29-1; TRBD2 is a possible D gene (5 bases). V was cut by 5 bases and J by 8 bases, with 7 bases left in between. CDR3 length: 10 amino acids. Germline V gene sequence: CDR1 SQVTM, CDR2 ANQGSEA. The CDR3 sequence is CSVIGDEQFF. The CDR3 nucleotides are TGCAGCGTTATCGGGGATGAGCAGTTCTTC.

This clone came up once. The rearrangement links TRBV4-1 to TRBJ2-7, with no clear D. V was clipped by 4 bases and J by 7 bases, with 17 bases between them. CDR1 and CDR2 from the germline V gene are MGHRA and YSYEKL. CDR3 length: 14 amino acids. DNA of the CDR3: TGCGCCAGCAGCCCTGAAGCCGGTTCGAGGGAGCAGTACTTC. Protein sequence: CASSPEAGSREQYF.

Comments on this clone: This sample includes further DNA sequences coding for the same CDR3. The chain recombines TRBV28 with TRBJ2-7; either TRBD1 or TRBD2 may supply D (5 bases each). Germline V CDR1 and CDR2: MDHEN, SYDVKM. This CDR3 is 11 amino acids long. V was pared by 6 bases and J by 7 bases, with 10 bases between. The CDR3 spells CASSPGTEQYF. The CDR3 DNA is TGTGCCAGCAGCCCCGGGACGGAGCAGTACTTC.

The chain has TRBV6-5 and TRBJ2-7; 7 bases are shared with TRBD2. J was trimmed by 0 bases and V by 0 bases; bases with no gene match: 2. Germline V gene lookup returns CDR1 MNHEY and CDR2 SVGAGI. This CDR3 region has 15 residues. The CDR3 here is CASSYSGGGSYEQYF. The CDR3 nucleotides are TGTGCCAGCAGTTACTCTGGGGGGGGCTCCTACGAGCAGTACTTC.

The rearrangement links TRBV11-2 to TRBJ2-7, with D possibly matching TRBD1 (6 bases). This CDR3 spans 13 amino acids. V was clipped by 2 bases and J by 6 bases, with 11 bases between them. Germline V gene lookup returns CDR1 SGHAT and CDR2 FQNNGV. Here the CDR3 reads CASSLFRTAEQYF. Written as DNA, the CDR3 is TGTGCCAGCAGCTTATTTCGGACAGCCGAGCAGTACTTC. The variable domain in full, with the rest retrieved from reference TRBV11-2 and TRBJ2-7, is EAGVAQSPRYKIIEKRQSVAFWCNPISGHATLYWYQQILGQGPKLLIQFQNNGVVDDSQLPKDRFSAERLKGVDSTLKIQPAKLEDSAVYLCASSLFRTAEQYFGPGTRLTVT.

The chain joins TRBV28 to TRBJ2-3, with 7 bases lining up with TRBD2. CDR1 and CDR2 from the germline V gene are MDHEN and SYDVKM. CDR3 size: 16 residues. V lost 5 bases, J lost 1 base, and 9 bases stayed unmatched. The CDR3 DNA follows: TGTGCCAGCAGTCTGGGCCCCCGGGAGGGCACAGATACGCAGTATTTT. Translation gives CASSLGPREGTDTQYF.

V and J are TRBV28 and TRBJ1-5, with D uncertain. Germline V gene sequence: CDR1 MDHEN, CDR2 SYDVKM. V shed 3 bases and J shed 2 bases, with 8 bases lying between them. The CDR3 is made up of 14 amino acids. The DNA of the CDR3 is TGTGCCAGCAGTTTCCCGGGTGGCAATCAGCCCCAGCATTTT. It encodes CASSFPGGNQPQHF.

The chain's CDR3 is CASSQGGQGAGELFF. CDR3 DNA sequence: TGCGCCAGCAGCCAAGGGGGACAGGGTGCTGGGGAGCTGTTTTTT. The genes are TRBV4-1 and TRBJ2-2; 9 bases align to TRBD1. V lost 1 base to trimming and J lost 8 bases; unmatched junction nucleotides: 5. Germline V gene data show CDR1 as MGHRA and CDR2 as YSYEKL. The CDR3 is made up of 15 amino acids.

This chain connects TRBV7-9 to TRBJ2-5; no definite D call. Germline V gene data show CDR1 as SEHNR and CDR2 as FQNEAQ (reference sequence). Trimming pared 3 bases from V and 3 bases from J, leaving 8 bases between. This CDR3 comprises 13 residues. The CDR3 reads CASSFGIEETQYF. CDR3 DNA sequence: TGTGCCAGCAGCTTTGGGATTGAAGAGACCCAGTACTTC.

V usage is TRBV27 and J usage is TRBJ2-3; TRBD1 aligns across 7 bases. The junction had 9 bases not matched to a gene; V was cut back by 8 bases and J by 1 base. Germline-derived CDR1 and CDR2 are MNHEY and SMNVEV (reference sequence). The CDR3 runs to 15 residues. CDR3 nucleotide sequence: TGTGCCAGCGGGGCGACAGGGATTCGCACAGATACGCAGTATTTT. Translating gives CASGATGIRTDTQYF.

This chain uses TRBV6-6 with TRBJ1-1; possible D gene TRBD1, 6 bases. V lost 5 bases, J lost 11 bases, and 15 bases lay in between. Germline assignment: CDR1 MNHNY and CDR2 SVGAGI (reference sequence). This CDR3 contains 12 residues. The CDR3 DNA follows: TGTGCCAGCAGTGACAACAGGGATCGGGCTTTCTTT. It yields the protein CASSDNRDRAFF.